This TCR beta chain was retrieved from a study of identifying expanded T cells in peripheral blood (dated by TCRdb to the late 2010s). About the full investigation: Technical replicates were generated by sequencing separate aliquots of the same genomic DNA pool, with four replicates compared pairwise. The research as a whole found: Both the number of clones called differentially abundant and the false-positive rate were significantly reduced by the beta-binomial model across all healthy-donor time intervals. The authors expected biological variance in healthy repertoires might increase further over much longer intervals such as months to years. The binomial model flagged about 1.2 differentially abundant clones between technical replicates, compared with about 16.4 over about 2 weeks and 19 over approximately four weeks. Across all healthy donors, variance in clone template counts between roughly two-week samples was found to increase significantly with total template count.

During the collection period, no immune events, such as infections, were documented for the healthy donors. To calibrate time-dependent variance in a beta-binomial model of T-cell clone differential abundance, blood repertoires from healthy donors were used as a training cohort. The training cohort comprised approximately ten healthy donors, 3 female and 7 male. The donors were between roughly 25 and 64 years old, with an average age of approximately 47 years. Whole blood, obtained from a commercial supplier, was collected from each healthy donor at three time points spaced about 2 weeks apart. Genomic DNA was extracted from unsorted whole blood for immunosequencing. The CDR3 numbers 16 residues from cysteine through phenylalanine. Only CDR3 DNA remains: 48 bases, in frame from the first base. The germline V gene (reference sequence) sets CDR1 to LNHNV and CDR2 to YYDKDF. The V and J ends are trimmed by 5 bases and 0 bases, leaving 13 bases between them.

TCRbeta CDR3 regions were profiled by bias-controlled multiplex PCR amplification of genomic DNA with the immunoSEQ Assay. Regarding the original processing steps: To quantify the absolute abundance of each unique TCRbeta CDR3 region, the sequences were collapsed and filtered. Differential abundance was tested with two models: a binomial (Fisher-equivalent) model and a beta-binomial model that adds time-dependent variance fitted from healthy donors. Clones with fewer than 5 combined templates were excluded, and clones with Benjamini-Hochberg FDR below 0.01 were called differentially abundant. Beta-binomial variance was modeled as a function of total template count across the two samples using the form v = (b*log(k)+a)^2. Not all clones reach the TCRdb copy of this immuneACCESS table, which keeps in-frame sequences only. Checked studies attribute under half of the gap to unresolved V genes and leave the rest unexplained. The V and J calls and clone size are taken from that table; D and trimming were inferred from the DNA. This sample comprises about 98,000 clones, around 88% of them detected only once. The ten most abundant clones make up 12% to 15% of the sample.

Worth noting for this clone: What antigen it recognizes has not been identified. Base qualities were left out, and no much larger clone turns up one base away.

Specimen: blood. The sequence came from a person aged 18 to 69 in good health. This receptor chain uses TRBV15 and TRBJ1-4; possibly the D gene is TRBD1, per 6 matching bases. The CDR3 region: CATSYVGTPTNEKLFF. The nucleotide sequence reads as follows: TGTGCCACCAGCTACGTTGGGACACCAACTAATGAAAAACTGTTTTTT.